This TCR beta chain was observed in a study of T-cell reconstitution after alpha-beta-depleted transplantation in children. Germline V gene data show CDR1 as MNHEY and CDR2 as SVGEGT. After removal of 6 bases from V and 2 bases from J, the junction contained 9 bases not matched to a gene. The CDR3 length is 17 residues. The authors prepared the TCRbeta library with unique molecular identifiers. A single record per CDR3 protein comes from TCRdb applying MiXCR to the PCR reads. Of fewer than 150,000 distinct CDR3 sequences in the sample, 23% were seen once. This receptor was taken from a male patient under 10 years old who had a stem cell transplant for chronic granulomatous disease, so the T cells may come from the graft donor. This chain connects TRBV6-2 or TRBV6-3 to TRBJ2-2; the match to TRBD2 covers 10 bases. The sample was PBMCs, mostly from graft donor cells, taken 180 days after TCRalphabeta/CD19-depleted stem cell transplant. In nucleotides, the CDR3 is TGTGCCAGCAGCGTGACCGGACTAGCGGCCAACACCGGGGAGCTGTTTTTT. It codes for CASSVTGLAANTGELFF.